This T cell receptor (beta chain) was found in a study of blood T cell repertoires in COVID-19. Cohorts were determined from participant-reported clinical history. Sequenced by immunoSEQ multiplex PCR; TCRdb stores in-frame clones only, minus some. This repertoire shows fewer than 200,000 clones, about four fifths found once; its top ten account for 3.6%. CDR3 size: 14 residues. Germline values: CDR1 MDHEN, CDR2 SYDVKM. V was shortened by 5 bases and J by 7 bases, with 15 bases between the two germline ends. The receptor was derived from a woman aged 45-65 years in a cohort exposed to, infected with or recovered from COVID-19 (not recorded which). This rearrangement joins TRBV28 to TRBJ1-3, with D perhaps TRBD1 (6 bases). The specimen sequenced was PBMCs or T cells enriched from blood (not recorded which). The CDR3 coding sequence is TGTGCCAGCAGTCCCCCAACAGGGACCAACACCATATATTTT. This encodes CASSPPTGTNTIYF.